Sequencing of this T cell receptor beta chain was carried out in a study of blood T cell repertoires in COVID-19. Study-level information: There were acute and convalescent COVID-19 samples, and they came from the United States, Italy and Spain. The cDNA or gDNA used as material had been derived from T cells, B-cell-depleted T cells, or PBMCs.

Germline V CDR1 and CDR2: SGHVS, FNYEAQ. The CDR3 totals 12 residues. J lost 9 bases, V lost 8 bases, and 4 bases had no gene match. This clone was counted a single time. In the authors' methods: Scientists estimated how many nucleated cells there were by amplifying reference gene primers. Libraries were prepared by immunoSEQ multiplex PCR; TCRdb keeps only in-frame clonotypes and omits some of them. Clonal size and the V and J genes are those of that table, whereas D and trimming came from the DNA. Among tens of thousands of clones listed, 92% were seen once. Sequenced input: peripheral blood. The sequence came from a human donor in a cohort sampled during active COVID-19. V gene TRBV7-6 combines with J gene TRBJ2-3; TRBD2 matches at 11 bases. The CDR3 bases are TGTGCCAGCGGGACTAGCGGCCCGACGCAGTATTTT. Translating it yields CASGTSGPTQYF.